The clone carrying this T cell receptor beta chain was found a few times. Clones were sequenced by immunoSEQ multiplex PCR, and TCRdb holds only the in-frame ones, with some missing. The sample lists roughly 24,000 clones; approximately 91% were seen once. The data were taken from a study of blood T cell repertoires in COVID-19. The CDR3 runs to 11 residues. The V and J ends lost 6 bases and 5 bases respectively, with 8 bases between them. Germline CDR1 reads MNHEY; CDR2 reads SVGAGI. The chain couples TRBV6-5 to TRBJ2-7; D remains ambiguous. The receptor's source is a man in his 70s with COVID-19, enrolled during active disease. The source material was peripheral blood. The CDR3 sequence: CASSLNHEQYF. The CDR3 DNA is TGTGCCAGCAGCCTTAATCACGAGCAGTACTTC.